This T cell receptor (beta chain) was sequenced during a study of a mutant IDH1 vaccine in newly diagnosed glioma. Data came from immunoSEQ multiplex PCR; TCRdb stores just in-frame clones and leaves some out. The data contain tens of thousands of clones, over 80% of them singletons. The time point denotes: week 47, end of study. A single vaccine dose contained 300 ug of mutant IDH1 20-mer peptide, and topical imiquimod was used with it. CDR1 and CDR2 (germline): MNHEY, SMNVEV (reference sequence). Unmatched junction bases numbered 11, after V lost 2 bases and J lost 7 bases. The length of the CDR3 is 17 residues. Details on this clone: Its specificity is unknown.

The V and J genes are TRBV27 and TRBJ1-6, with 7 bases aligning to TRBD1. The input for sequencing was PBMCs, taken from a glioma patient whose treatment included an IDH1 peptide vaccine. The receptor comes from a man aged 25-45 years with glioma. The CDR3 sequence is CASSLRLTGHLNSPLHF. The DNA of the CDR3 is TGTGCCAGCAGTTTACGCCTGACAGGGCACCTCAATTCACCCCTCCACTTT.